The 19 T cell receptor beta chains below were found in one sample sequenced in a study of radiotherapy plus CTLA-4 blockade in lung cancer. Libraries were prepared by immunoSEQ multiplex PCR; TCRdb keeps only in-frame clonotypes and omits some of them. The data show tens of thousands of clones, approximately 89% seen once. The sample consisted of peripheral blood, taken from a patient treated with radiotherapy plus ipilimumab. Receptor source: a human donor with non-small cell lung cancer who had stable disease on radiotherapy plus ipilimumab.

The rearrangement uses TRBV7-8 and TRBJ2-7; D remains unclear. The CDR3 sequence is 16 residues long. The germline V and J ends were trimmed by 1 base and 4 bases, with 17 bases remaining between them. The germline V gene encodes CDR1 SGHVS and CDR2 FQNEAQ. The CDR3 coding sequence is TGTGCCAGCAGCTTAGGTCTGTCGGTCGGAGCTTACGAGCAGTACTTC. Residues: CASSLGLSVGAYEQYF.

The chain joins TRBV7-2 to TRBJ2-7; D remains ambiguous. The V end lost 3 bases, the J end lost 0 bases, and 9 bases lay between the germline ends. The CDR3 is 14 residues long. The germline V gene has CDR1 SGHTA and CDR2 FQGNSA. As DNA, the CDR3 is TGTGCCAGCAGCTTTACCGGGTCCTCCTACGAGCAGTACTTC. Translation: CASSFTGSSYEQYF.

The genes are TRBV27 and TRBJ2-7; 7 bases match TRBD2. The V gene end was trimmed by 6 bases and the J gene end by 2 bases; junction bases not matched to a gene: 13. The CDR3 loop spans 16 amino acids. Per germline, CDR1 MNHEY and CDR2 SMNVEV (reference sequence). This CDR3 is CASRSLGGSIAYEQYF. CDR3 DNA: TGTGCCAGCAGATCGCTTGGCGGGAGCATCGCCTACGAGCAGTACTTC.

Only one count was recorded for this clone. The chain employs TRBV19 and TRBJ2-1, with 10 nucleotides matching TRBD2. Germline V lookup: CDR1 LNHDA, CDR2 SQIVND (reference sequence). CDR3 length equals 17 residues. V lost 4 bases and J lost 5; bases outside the gene matches: 11. CDR3: CASSNWLAGARHNEQFF. The CDR3 bases are TGTGCCAGTAGTAATTGGCTAGCGGGAGCCCGGCACAATGAGCAGTTCTTC.

The chain combines TRBV5-6 with TRBJ1-3; no firm D call. V shed 0 bases and J shed 4 bases, with 5 bases lying between them. The CDR3 totals 13 residues. CDR1 is SGHDT and CDR2 is YYEEEE in the germline V gene. In nucleotides, the CDR3 is TGTGCCAGCAGCTTGGTCTTCGGAAACACCATATATTTT. Translation gives CASSLVFGNTIYF.

This clone was picked up a small number of times. The V and J genes are TRBV28 and TRBJ1-5, with D possibly being TRBD1 (5 bases). V was pared by 6 bases and J by 0 bases, with 12 bases between. CDR1 and CDR2 from the germline V gene are MDHEN and SYDVKM. The CDR3 loop spans 15 amino acids. The CDR3 bases are TGTGCCAGCAGGGAAGGACAAGTTAGCAATCAGCCCCAGCATTTT. Translation gives CASREGQVSNQPQHF.

The chain couples TRBV7-9 to TRBJ2-4; 10 bases are a match to TRBD2. Germline CDR1 and CDR2: SEHNR and FQNEAQ (reference sequence). The CDR3 length is 19 residues. After removal of 5 bases from V and 0 bases from J, the junction contained 13 bases not matched to a gene. The CDR3 region is CASSPGGLAGGEAKNIQYF. The CDR3 coding sequence is TGTGCCAGCAGCCCCGGGGGGTTAGCGGGAGGCGAAGCCAAAAACATTCAGTACTTC. The complete variable domain, with remaining parts taken from reference TRBV7-9 and TRBJ2-4, reads DTGVSQNPRHKITKRGQNVTFRCDPISEHNRLYWYRQTLGQGPEFLTYFQNEAQLEKSRLLSDRFSAERPKGSFSTLEIQRTEQGDSAMYLCASSPGGLAGGEAKNIQYFGAGTRLSVL.

This clone has just one count. The chain joins TRBV5-1 to TRBJ2-3, with 11 bases identical to TRBD2. CDR1 SGHRS and CDR2 YFSETQ come from the germline V gene. The CDR3 is made up of 17 amino acids. The J segment lost 2 bases and the V segment lost 0 bases, leaving 5 bases of the junction unmatched. The DNA for the CDR3 is TGCGCCAGCAGCTTGGCTACTAGCGGGAGCCTCACAGATACGCAGTATTTT. It yields the protein CASSLATSGSLTDTQYF.

The chain carries TRBV6-1 and TRBJ2-1; the match to TRBD2 covers 11 bases. The CDR3 is made up of 16 amino acids. Unmatched junction bases numbered 6, after V lost 4 bases and J lost 4 bases. Looked up from germline, CDR1 is MNHNS and CDR2 is SASEGT. CDR3 sequence: CASSGTSGSYYNEQFF. DNA for the CDR3: TGTGCCAGCAGTGGGACTAGCGGGTCGTATTACAATGAGCAGTTCTTC.

There are a few counts of this clone. J is TRBJ2-5 and V is TRBV7-2, with a possible D match to TRBD2 (6 bases). The CDR3 runs to 16 residues. Germline loops: CDR1 SGHTA, CDR2 FQGNSA. The V end was cut by 4 bases, the J end by 5 bases, with 20 bases between. The CDR3 sequence is CASSSSDGRAVETQYF. In nucleotides, the CDR3 is TGTGCCAGCAGCTCTAGCGACGGCCGAGCAGTGGAGACCCAGTACTTC.

The chain carries TRBV27 and TRBJ1-5, with D perhaps matching TRBD1 (5 bases). This CDR3 comprises 15 residues. CDR1 and CDR2 from the germline V gene are MNHEY and SMNVEV (reference sequence). V was cut by 3 bases and J by 1 base, with 10 bases left in between. CDR3 sequence reads: CASSFGGGSNQPQHF. The CDR3, as DNA: TGTGCCAGCAGTTTTGGGGGGGGGAGCAATCAGCCCCAGCATTTT.

This clone appeared a single time. The chain uses TRBV5-1 and TRBJ2-3; TRBD2 matches 8 bases. The CDR3 spans 16 residues. With 4 bases clipped from V and 5 bases from J, the junction kept 12 bases outside the gene matches. The germline gives CDR1 SGHRS, CDR2 YFSETQ. CDR3 residues: CASSGSLAGGVDTQYF. CDR3 DNA sequence: TGCGCCAGCAGCGGGTCCCTGGCGGGAGGCGTAGATACGCAGTATTTT.

This clone has just one count. The rearrangement uses TRBV28 and TRBJ1-2; 7 bases agree with TRBD1. The CDR3 is 16 amino acids. The germline gives CDR1 MDHEN, CDR2 SYDVKM. Unmatched junction bases numbered 9, after V lost 3 bases and J lost 2 bases. The DNA of the CDR3 is TGTGCCAGCAGTTTGTCGGTTGGACAGGCAAACTATGGCTACACCTTC. Residues: CASSLSVGQANYGYTF.

This chain uses TRBV14 with TRBJ1-3; D is ambiguous. The CDR3 runs 15 residues. V dropped 0 bases and J dropped 4 bases, with 10 bases sitting between them. Germline V gene sequence: CDR1 SGHDN, CDR2 FVKESK. The CDR3 protein is CASSQDPERGNTIYF. CDR3 coding DNA: TGTGCCAGCAGCCAAGATCCGGAGAGGGGAAACACCATATATTTT. The entire variable domain, with the rest obtained from reference TRBV14 and TRBJ1-3, is as follows: EAGVTQFPSHSVIEKGQTVTLRCDPISGHDNLYWYRRVMGKEIKFLLHFVKESKQDESGMPNNRFLAERTGGTYSTLKVQPAELEDSGVYFCASSQDPERGNTIYFGEGSWLTVV.

This clone was counted once. The DNA of the CDR3 is TGTGCCAGCAGTGGGGCGGTCAGGGCCCAGTACTTC. Its translation: CASSGAVRAQYF. V gene TRBV5-6 combines with J gene TRBJ2-5; D is possibly TRBD1 (5 bases). V lost 5 bases and J lost 9, with 14 bases in between. This CDR3 is 12 amino acids long. Germline V gives CDR1 SGHDT, CDR2 YYEEEE.

J is TRBJ2-7 and V is TRBV27; 8 positions match TRBD1. The CDR3 is made up of 13 amino acids. V gave up 6 bases and J gave up 1 base; unmatched junction bases: 2. Germline CDR1 is MNHEY and CDR2 is SMNVEV (reference sequence). CDR3 DNA: TGTGCCAGCAGGGGGGACAGGTCCTACGAGCAGTACTTC. This codes for CASRGDRSYEQYF.

This chain uses TRBV7-9 with TRBJ2-5, with 9 bases that match TRBD2. This CDR3 comprises 16 residues. The J segment lost 6 bases and the V segment lost 4 bases, leaving 12 bases of the junction unmatched. The germline CDR1 and CDR2 sequences are SEHNR and FQNEAQ (reference sequence). The DNA for the CDR3 is TGTGCCAGCAGCTCGGCGGTGGGACTAGCATGGAAGACCCAGTACTTC. Translation gives CASSSAVGLAWKTQYF.

The rearrangement links TRBV27 to TRBJ2-7; 11 positions match TRBD2. V shed 5 bases and J 0 bases; nucleotides not matched to a gene: 6. Germline CDR1 and CDR2: MNHEY and SMNVEV (reference sequence). The CDR3 totals 16 residues. The CDR3 bases are TGTGCCAGCAGTACCTCGACTAGCGGGGTCTCCTACGAGCAGTACTTC. Its translation: CASSTSTSGVSYEQYF.

This chain connects TRBV5-1 to TRBJ2-3; D call uncertain. CDR1 is SGHRS and CDR2 is YFSETQ in the germline V gene. V was pared by 2 bases and J by 2 bases, with 12 bases between. This CDR3 has 15 residues. CDR3 sequence (DNA): TGCGCCAGCAGCTTCCGAGGAATTCTCACAGATACGCAGTATTTT. Translated: CASSFRGILTDTQYF. Based on the CDR3 plus reference TRBV5-1 and TRBJ2-3, the full variable domain is KAGVTQTPRYLIKTRGQQVTLSCSPISGHRSVSWYQQTPGQGLQFLFEYFSETQRNKGNFPGRFSGRQFSNSRSEMNVSTLELGDSALYLCASSFRGILTDTQYFGPGTRLTVL.